A selection of T cell receptor beta chains follows, all from one sample in a study of vaccination and CD4 T cells after COVID-19. These TCRs are of unknown antigen specificity. MiXCR, run by TCRdb on the PCR reads, gives a single entry per CDR3 protein. The sample shows about 20,000 distinct CDR3 sequences, roughly two fifths of them seen only once. The sequencing used CD4+ T cells from blood, cultured in vitro, collected about 7 months after SARS-CoV-2 vaccination. Every receptor here comes from a human donor who had recovered from COVID-19. Each CDR3 is given without its conserved first and last residue. D genes are given only for firm matches. Clone size is stated in some rows and not others, as once, few, many or a class when expanded.

V	D	size	J	CDR3
TRBV6-1	TRBD2	.	TRBJ2-3	ASSEGPSGMGTQY
TRBV20-1	TRBD1	.	TRBJ1-2	SALTGGAGYT
TRBV20-1	TRBD2	few	TRBJ2-1	SARQGLAGYNEQF
TRBV7-9	TRBD1	.	TRBJ2-2	ASSQWTGWDTGELF
TRBV5-1	.	.	TRBJ2-5	ASWGDSQETQY
TRBV9	.	.	TRBJ2-5	ASSGNPQETQY
TRBV6-5	.	few	TRBJ1-1	ASSSIRGNTEAF
TRBV7-9	.	few	TRBJ1-2	ASSALGSLGYGYT
TRBV6-1	TRBD1	.	TRBJ2-1	ASSRPGQSNEQF
TRBV7-3	.	.	TRBJ2-3	ASSVIGDTQY
TRBV2	.	few	TRBJ2-5	ASSAEETQY
TRBV6-1	.	few	TRBJ2-5	ASREDRTQETQY
TRBV19	.	.	TRBJ2-3	ASSDFGTTDTQY
TRBV20-1	TRBD2	.	TRBJ2-1	SARDRTSGNYNEQF
TRBV27	.	few	TRBJ1-1	ASSLNGQTEAF
TRBV20-1	.	.	TRBJ1-1	SAAGHLNTEAF
TRBV20-1	.	few	TRBJ1-1	SAYTDSHHTEAF
TRBV7-2	.	.	TRBJ1-2	ASSLQVSRGYT
TRBV7-3	TRBD2	.	TRBJ2-7	ASSLNSGSREQY
TRBV5-3	TRBD1	few	TRBJ2-7	ASSLVGRDRPKY
TRBV20-1	TRBD2	.	TRBJ2-7	SADTGRDEQY
TRBV2	TRBD2	.	TRBJ2-3	ASRELTSVGLGTQY
TRBV4-1	.	.	TRBJ1-2	ASSQGQAADYGYT
TRBV24-1	TRBD1	few	TRBJ2-7	ATSSGQGGNEQY
TRBV7-9	.	few	TRBJ1-1	ASSLQRGNTEAF
TRBV5-8	.	.	TRBJ1-2	ASSFGGGYGYT
TRBV27	.	few	TRBJ2-5	ASSLSIGETQY
TRBV20-1	TRBD1	few	TRBJ1-5	SARDFQGAGQPQH
TRBV5-3	.	.	TRBJ2-7	ARSFYGLQGYEQY
TRBV6-5	TRBD1	once	TRBJ2-7	ASSYSWTGAYEQY
TRBV2	.	.	TRBJ2-2	ASSVEQAGELF
TRBV7-2	.	.	TRBJ2-1	ASSFTNLLGNEQF
TRBV20-1	TRBD2	few	TRBJ2-5	SATGKAGGGETQY
TRBV6-1	.	few	TRBJ1-2	ATHNYGYT
TRBV6-1	.	.	TRBJ1-2	ASTEILGLEGYT
TRBV5-1	.	.	TRBJ2-5	ASSGGTVSLQETQY
TRBV27	.	.	TRBJ1-2	ASSLGRGLGYT
TRBV7-9	TRBD1	.	TRBJ1-1	ASSPLTGGDTEAF
TRBV6-1	TRBD1	.	TRBJ2-5	ASSLQQGQETQY
TRBV7-6	TRBD1	once	TRBJ2-5	ASSTIDRGRVETQY
TRBV6-1	.	few	TRBJ1-1	ASSPVQKLNTEAF
TRBV6-1	TRBD1	.	TRBJ2-7	ASSLRTGGVGEQY
TRBV6-1	.	few	TRBJ1-2	ASSEVMGRAYGYGYT
TRBV10-3	.	few	TRBJ2-7	AISSSGYEQY
TRBV21-1	.	.	TRBJ1-1	ASSDTGNTEAF
TRBV5-6	TRBD2	.	TRBJ2-3	ASSLGAGGATDTQY
TRBV6-5	.	.	TRBJ2-3	ASSSDRTHTDTQY
TRBV5-4	TRBD2	.	TRBJ2-3	APSSGTTDTQY
TRBV20-1	TRBD1	.	TRBJ1-2	SARGQGWDDGYT
TRBV7-9	.	.	TRBJ1-2	ASSFVLGVRSYGYT
TRBV6-1	.	medium-sized	TRBJ1-2	ASSRQGHGYT
TRBV20-1	.	.	TRBJ2-7	SARDPGQGWYEQY
TRBV6-1	.	.	TRBJ2-7	AATQAGPHYEQY
TRBV7-9	.	large	TRBJ1-2	ASSPGGERSYT
TRBV11-3	TRBD2	once	TRBJ2-1	ASSPRVTSGQDNEQF
TRBV6-1	.	.	TRBJ2-2	ASSDMPATANTGELF
TRBV21-1	.	.	TRBJ2-7	ASSKHWGKNSGPY